One sample yielded the 15 T cell receptor beta chains listed below, sequenced in a study of blood T cells in healthy people across ages. With a J-beta primer mix and a sample-barcoded 5' primer, a second PCR ran roughly 7 to 11 cycles. TCRdb re-analysed the 5' RACE reads in MiXCR, keeping a single row per CDR3 protein. The data contain about 900,000 distinct CDR3 sequences, around 49% of them singletons. Sequencing input: blood. These receptors were taken from a man aged 25-45 years in good health.

The chain recombines TRBV4-3 with TRBJ2-1; 9 nucleotides align to TRBD2. The CDR3 consists of 20 residues. The V and J ends lost 0 bases and 0 bases, in that order; junction bases with no gene match: 12. The germline V gene encodes CDR1 LGHNA and CDR2 YSLEER. The CDR3 here is CASSQDLGVAGDRSYNEQFF. The CDR3 nucleotides read TGCGCCAGCAGCCAAGATTTGGGGGTAGCGGGGGACCGCTCCTACAATGAGCAGTTCTTC.

This clonotype was found many times. This chain links TRBV28 with TRBJ2-3; 11 bases fit TRBD1. Per the germline V gene, CDR1 is MDHEN and CDR2 is SYDVKM. The CDR3 is 15 residues long. J gave up 7 bases and V 6 bases, and 9 bases lay outside the gene matches. The CDR3 sequence is CASRDPGQGGYTQYF. Here the CDR3 DNA reads TGTGCCAGCAGGGATCCGGGACAGGGGGGGTATACGCAGTATTTT.

The J gene is TRBJ1-1, the V gene TRBV5-1; D gene uncertain. The CDR3 sequence is 13 residues long. Germline CDR1 reads SGHRS; CDR2 reads YFSETQ. V lost 0 bases, J lost 10 bases, and 13 bases lay in between. The chain's CDR3 is CASSLVQSGVAFF. In DNA, the CDR3 is TGCGCCAGCAGCTTGGTACAAAGTGGAGTAGCTTTCTTT.

This clonotype has more than one count but fewer than ten. The J gene is TRBJ2-7, the V gene TRBV6-5; D gene unclear. The germline gives CDR1 MNHEY, CDR2 SVGAGI. CDR3 length: 13 residues. Trimming took off 4 bases at V and 3 bases at J, with 10 bases between the two ends. The CDR3 DNA follows: TGTGCCAGCAGTTCCATTTCCGGCTACGAGCAGTACTTC. Amino acid sequence: CASSSISGYEQYF.

The rearrangement joins TRBV6-5 to TRBJ1-6; perhaps TRBD1 as D (5 bases). V gave up 4 bases and J gave up 4 bases, with 11 bases separating them. The germline V gene encodes CDR1 MNHEY and CDR2 SVGAGI. CDR3 length: 15 amino acids. CDR3 sequence reads: CASSSGRQYNSPLHF. The DNA of the CDR3 is TGTGCCAGCAGTTCCGGGCGACAGTATAATTCACCCCTCCACTTT.

This clonotype was counted between two and nine times. This could be a read error, since a much larger clone is one nucleotide away. The chain links TRBV6-5 to TRBJ2-7; weak D call: TRBD1 (5 bases). CDR3 size: 15 residues. V was cut by 0 bases and J by 7 bases, with 16 bases left in between. The germline V gene encodes CDR1 MNHEY and CDR2 SVGAGI. The CDR3, as DNA: TGTGCCAGCAGTTACTCGAGCACAGGTCGCAATGAGCAGTACTTC. The encoded protein is CASSYSSTGRNEQYF.

The genes are TRBV29-1 and TRBJ2-6; D might be TRBD1 (5 bases). The CDR3 spans 14 residues. Germline CDR1 SQVTM, CDR2 ANQGSEA. Trimming left V 3 bases short and J 3 bases short, with 9 bases between. This CDR3 reads CSVDQGDGANVLTF. DNA of the CDR3: TGCAGCGTTGATCAGGGTGATGGGGCCAACGTCCTGACTTTC.

The chain joins TRBV30 to TRBJ1-2; D might be TRBD1 (5 bases). Between the trimmed V and J ends, which lost 3 bases and 3 bases, there was a span of 23 bases. Germline values: CDR1 GTSNPN, CDR2 SVGIG (reference sequence). The CDR3 sequence is 17 residues long. DNA of the CDR3: TGTGCCTGGAGACCAACGGAGGGGAGAGAAGGAGACTATGGCTACACCTTC. Translated, it gives CAWRPTEGREGDYGYTF.

This clonotype was seen more than once but under ten times. V gene TRBV7-9 combines with J gene TRBJ1-2; 7 bases agree with TRBD1. Unmatched junction bases numbered 6, after V lost 1 base and J lost 1 base. The germline V gene has CDR1 SEHNR and CDR2 FQNEAQ (reference sequence). This CDR3 comprises 16 residues. CDR3 DNA: TGTGCCAGCAGCTTAGGGACAGGCATCCGTAACTATGGCTACACCTTC. It is translated as CASSLGTGIRNYGYTF.

The gene calls are TRBV11-2 and TRBJ2-1, with D perhaps matching TRBD2 (5 bases). Germline-derived CDR1 and CDR2 are SGHAT and FQNNGV. The CDR3 has 16 amino acids. V gave up 7 bases and J gave up 4 bases, with 20 bases separating them. This chain's CDR3 is CASTKSNGEGYNEQFF. The CDR3 nucleotides read TGTGCCAGCACCAAATCTAACGGGGAAGGATACAATGAGCAGTTCTTC.

This chain uses TRBV20-1 with TRBJ2-1; 7 bases are a match to TRBD2. J gave up 10 bases and V 3 bases, and 6 bases lay outside the gene matches. Per the germline V gene, CDR1 is DFQATT and CDR2 is SNEGSKA (reference sequence). The CDR3 extends over 12 amino acids. In DNA, the CDR3 is TGCAGTGCTAGCGACGCGGGAGAAGAGCAGTTCTTC. It is translated as CSASDAGEEQFF.

The gene calls are TRBV10-3 and TRBJ2-7, with D perhaps being TRBD1 or TRBD2 (8 bases each). V gave up 5 bases and J gave up 4 bases, with 21 bases separating them. This CDR3 has 16 amino acids. Germline V gene lookup returns CDR1 ENHRY and CDR2 SYGVKD. The CDR3: CAISQSGGQVGYEQYF. The CDR3 DNA is TGTGCCATCAGTCAGAGCGGGGGACAGGTGGGATACGAGCAGTACTTC.

This clonotype was picked up a small number of times. V and J are TRBV28 and TRBJ2-3; D is tentatively TRBD1 or TRBD2 (5 bases each). CDR1 and CDR2 (germline): MDHEN, SYDVKM. Trimming cost V 5 bases and J 2 bases, with 17 bases left between them. The CDR3 runs to 16 residues. The DNA for the CDR3 is TGTGCCAGCAGTCCGTCGGGACGGGGTTACACAGATACGCAGTATTTT. It encodes CASSPSGRGYTDTQYF. The whole variable domain, filled in from reference TRBV28 and TRBJ2-3, reads DVKVTQSSRYLVKRTGEKVFLECVQDMDHENMFWYRQDPGLGLRLIYFSYDVKMKEKGDIPEGYSVSREKKERFSLILESASTNQTSMYLCASSPSGRGYTDTQYFGPGTRLTVL.

The V call is TRBV18, the J call TRBJ2-5; a possible D gene is TRBD1 (6 bases). The DNA matches TRBJ2-7 better at its end, which makes the J call doubtful. The CDR3 spans 16 residues. Germline lookup yields CDR1 KGHSH and CDR2 LQKENI. The CDR3 protein is CASSPHVTGIIVEQYF. CDR3 DNA: TGTGCCAGCTCACCCCACGTTACAGGGATAATTGTCGAGCAGTACTTC.

Turning to this clonotype: A read error may account for a junction end that differs from germline. The chain carries TRBV5-5 and TRBJ2-7; no reliable D call. Germline CDR1 reads SGHKS; CDR2 reads YYEKEE (reference sequence). The CDR3 has 13 amino acids. The CDR3 region is CASSVAPSSEQYF. As DNA, the CDR3 is TGTGCCAGCAGCGTGGCGCCATCCTCCGAGCAGTACTTC.